This T cell receptor (beta chain) was retrieved from a study of T cell responses to AZD1222 COVID-19 vaccine. CDR1 and CDR2 (germline): SGHDT, YYEEEE. CDR3 length: 15 residues. Trimming removed 1 base at V and 2 bases at J, with 12 bases between. Notes on this clone: Its target is not known.

Libraries were prepared by immunoSEQ multiplex PCR; TCRdb keeps only in-frame clonotypes and omits some of them. The sample holds roughly 120,000 clones, approximately 94% seen once. Study findings and constraints: CD4 TCRs covered the whole spike, strongest at regions 160-218 and 743-854. Following two doses of AZD1222, Spike-specific TCR breadth and depth rose.

The chain links TRBV5-6 to TRBJ1-2; D call uncertain. Sequences were derived from peripheral blood, sampled on day 0 of AZD1222 vaccination. This TCR was sampled from an adult in good health. This CDR3 is CASSLWAVKNYGYTF. The CDR3 nucleotides are TGTGCCAGCAGCTTGTGGGCAGTAAAAAACTATGGCTACACCTTC.